This is a list of T cell receptor beta chains from one sample in a study of blood T cells in healthy people across ages. Using its own MiXCR run on the 5' RACE reads, TCRdb lists one record per CDR3 protein. Of 1.5 million or so distinct CDR3 sequences in the sample, 40% to 45% were seen once. The specimen sequenced was blood. The receptors derive from a woman younger than 30 in good health. The CDR3 runs from the conserved cysteine through the conserved F or W. Each record gives: clone size, J gene, D gene, V gene, CDR3 DNA, CDR3 protein. D genes are given only for firm matches. The size field is filled for only some rows; it gives once, few, many or a size class.

>-|TRBJ2-1|-|TRBV6-1
TGTGCCAGCAGCTTTCCCTTGACAGGCGCTACCCACTCCTACAGTGAGCAGTTCTTC
CASSFPLTGATHSYSEQFF
>-|TRBJ1-2|-|TRBV15
TGTGCCACCAGCAGAGATACCAGGGGCCATGGCTACACCTTC
CATSRDTRGHGYTF
>few|TRBJ2-3|-|TRBV28
TGTGCCAGCAGCCCCGAGTCCACGCAGTATTTT
CASSPESTQYF
>-|TRBJ2-1|TRBD2|TRBV27
TGTGCCAGCAGAAGATGGACTAGTTCGGCCTACAATGGGCAGTTCTTC
CASRRWTSSAYNGQFF
>-|TRBJ1-5|-|TRBV20-1
TGCAGTGCTAGAGAATTCAGGGGATATAGCAATCAGCCCCAGCATTTT
CSAREFRGYSNQPQHF
>once|TRBJ2-3|-|TRBV20-1
TGCAGTGCTAGCCGTGCAGGGGTGGGCACAGATACGCAGTATTTT
CSASRAGVGTDTQYF
>few|TRBJ2-3|-|TRBV7-2
TGTGCCAGCAGCTTAGGCCAGTCAACGCAGTATTTT
CASSLGQSTQYF
>-|TRBJ1-2|-|TRBV20-1
TGCAGTGCGGCGGGGACCCGGGGCTACACCTTC
CSAAGTRGYTF
>few|TRBJ2-5|-|TRBV6-6
TGTGCCAGCAGTCCCCGACTGGAAGAGACCCAGTACTTC
CASSPRLEETQYF
>-|TRBJ2-1|-|TRBV23-1
TGCGCCAGCAGTCAAGTGGAAAGTCGCAATGAGCAGTTCTTC
CASSQVESRNEQFF
>-|TRBJ1-5|-|TRBV28
TGTGCCAGCAGTTTATTGATTTATAGCAATCAGCCCCAGCATTTT
CASSLLIYSNQPQHF
>few|TRBJ1-5|TRBD1|TRBV12-3/TRBV12-4
TGTGCCAGCAGTGACAGGGTCCAGCCCCAGCATTTT
CASSDRVQPQHF
>few|TRBJ1-2|-|TRBV9
TGTGCCAGCTTTAGTACGGAATACTATGGCTACACCTTC
CASFSTEYYGYTF
>many|TRBJ2-7|TRBD1|TRBV7-2
TGTGCCAGCAGCTTAGGGACAGGGCACTACGAGCAGTACTTC
CASSLGTGHYEQYF
>few|TRBJ2-7|TRBD1|TRBV27
TGTGCCAGCAGTCTTACCGGGACAGTTTACAATGAGCAGTACTTC
CASSLTGTVYNEQYF
>many|TRBJ1-5|TRBD1|TRBV7-2
TGTGCCAGCAGTTTACAGGGGGGAAGCAATCAGCCCCAGCATTTT
CASSLQGGSNQPQHF
>many|TRBJ2-3|TRBD2|TRBV6-1
TGTGCCAGCAGCCCTGCGGGAGACGTGTTCACAGATACGCAGTATTTT
CASSPAGDVFTDTQYF
>-|TRBJ1-3|-|TRBV4-3
TGCGCCAGCAGCCAAGATTCCGGGGGCCCGGGAAACACCATATATTTT
CASSQDSGGPGNTIYF
>-|TRBJ2-2|-|TRBV5-1
TGCGCCAGCAGCCCCCAGGGGGGAAAGACCGGGGAGCTGTTTTTT
CASSPQGGKTGELFF
>few|TRBJ1-1|-|TRBV7-8
TGTGCCAGCAGCCGTGGGGGCACGAACACTGAAGCTTTCTTT
CASSRGGTNTEAFF
>-|TRBJ2-5|-|TRBV13
TGTGCCAGCAGCGTGGCATCACTTGGTGCAGTGTACTTC
CASSVASLGAVYF
>-|TRBJ2-3|-|TRBV12-3/TRBV12-4
TGTGCCAGCAGTTCCGATAGAGGGGGACGAGATACGCAGTATTTT
CASSSDRGGRDTQYF
>-|TRBJ1-1|-|TRBV28
TGTGCCAGCAGTTTAAGACGGGTGGGCACTGAAGCTTTCTTT
CASSLRRVGTEAFF
>few|TRBJ2-5|TRBD1|TRBV29-1
TGCAGCGTTTGGACAGGTGCCCAAGAGACCCAGTACTTC
CSVWTGAQETQYF
>-|TRBJ2-1|-|TRBV7-9
TGTGCCAGCAGCTTAGGACTAGTTTATGAGCAGTTCTTC
CASSLGLVYEQFF
>few|TRBJ1-6|TRBD1|TRBV3-1
TGTGCCAGCAGAACAGGGGGCCGGTATAATTCACCCCTCCACTTT
CASRTGGRYNSPLHF
>-|TRBJ2-7|-|TRBV18
TGTGCCAGCTCACTACTAGGGACCTCCCAGTACGAGCAGTACTTC
CASSLLGTSQYEQYF
>-|TRBJ2-7|TRBD2|TRBV4-3
TGCGCCAGCAGCCAAGATACCCGGCTAGCGGGGATCTACAATGAGCAGTACTTC
CASSQDTRLAGIYNEQYF
>few|TRBJ1-1|TRBD1|TRBV19
TGTGCCAGTAGTATAAGCAGGGGGCGGACTGAAGCTTTCTTT
CASSISRGRTEAFF